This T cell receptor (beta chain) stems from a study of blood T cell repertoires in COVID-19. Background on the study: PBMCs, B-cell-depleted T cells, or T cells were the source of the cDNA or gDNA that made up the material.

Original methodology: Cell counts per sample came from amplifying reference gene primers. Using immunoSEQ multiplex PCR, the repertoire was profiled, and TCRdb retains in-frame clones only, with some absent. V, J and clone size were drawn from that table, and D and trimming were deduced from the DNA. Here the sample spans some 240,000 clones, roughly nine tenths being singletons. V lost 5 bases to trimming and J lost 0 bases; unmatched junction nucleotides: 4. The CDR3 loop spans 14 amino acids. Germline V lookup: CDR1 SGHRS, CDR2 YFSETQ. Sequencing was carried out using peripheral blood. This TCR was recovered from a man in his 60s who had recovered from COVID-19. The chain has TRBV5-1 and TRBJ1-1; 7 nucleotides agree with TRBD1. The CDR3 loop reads CASSRGQLNTEAFF. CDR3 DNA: TGCGCCAGCAGTAGGGGACAGCTGAACACTGAAGCTTTCTTT.